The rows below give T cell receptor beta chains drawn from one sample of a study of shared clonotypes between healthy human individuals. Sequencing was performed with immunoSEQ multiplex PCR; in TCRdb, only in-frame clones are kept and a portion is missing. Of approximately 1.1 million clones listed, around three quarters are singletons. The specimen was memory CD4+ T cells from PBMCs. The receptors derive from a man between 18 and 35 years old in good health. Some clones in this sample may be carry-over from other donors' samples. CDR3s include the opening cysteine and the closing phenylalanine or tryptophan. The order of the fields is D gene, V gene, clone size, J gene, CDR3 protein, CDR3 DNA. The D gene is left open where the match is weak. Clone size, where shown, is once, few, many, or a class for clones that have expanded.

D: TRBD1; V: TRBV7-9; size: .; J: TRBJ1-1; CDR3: CASSLQGRSTEAFF; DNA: TGTGCCAGCAGCCTACAGGGGCGAAGCACTGAAGCTTTCTTT
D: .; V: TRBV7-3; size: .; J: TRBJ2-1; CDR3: CASSLNRVGNEQFF; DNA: TGTGCCAGCAGCTTAAACCGCGTGGGGAATGAGCAGTTCTTC
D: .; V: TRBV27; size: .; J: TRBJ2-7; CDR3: CASRTGTMGYEQYF; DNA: TGTGCCAGCAGGACCGGCACGATGGGGTACGAGCAGTACTTC
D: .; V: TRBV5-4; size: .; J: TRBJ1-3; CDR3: CASTPGGASSGNTIYF; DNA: TGTGCCAGCACCCCGGGGGGGGCGAGCTCTGGAAACACCATATATTTT
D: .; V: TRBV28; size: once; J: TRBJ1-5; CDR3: CASSVPGQGQPQHF; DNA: TGTGCCAGCAGTGTGCCGGGACAAGGACAGCCCCAGCATTTT
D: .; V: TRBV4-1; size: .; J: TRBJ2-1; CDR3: CASSQVVTPSYNEQFF; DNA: TGCGCCAGCAGCCAAGTTGTTACCCCCTCCTACAATGAGCAGTTCTTC
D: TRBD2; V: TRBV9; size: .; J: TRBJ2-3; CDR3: CASSVGRRGLAGADTQYF; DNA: TGTGCCAGCAGCGTAGGGCGGAGGGGACTAGCGGGAGCAGATACGCAGTATTTT
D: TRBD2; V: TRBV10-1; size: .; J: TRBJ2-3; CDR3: CASRTRGTSGTDTQYF; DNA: TGCGCCAGCCGCACTCGCGGGACTAGCGGCACAGATACGCAGTATTTT
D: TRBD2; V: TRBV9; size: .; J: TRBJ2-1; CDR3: CASSVGLAGGEQFF; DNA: TGTGCCAGCAGCGTAGGGCTGGCGGGAGGTGAGCAGTTCTTC
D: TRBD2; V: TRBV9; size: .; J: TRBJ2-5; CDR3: CASSVEGGTQETQYF; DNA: TGTGCCAGCAGCGTAGAGGGAGGGACCCAAGAGACCCAGTACTTC
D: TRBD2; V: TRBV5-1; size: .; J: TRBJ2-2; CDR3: CASSEREGLTGELFF; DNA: TGCGCCAGCAGTGAGCGGGAGGGCCTTACCGGGGAGCTGTTTTTT
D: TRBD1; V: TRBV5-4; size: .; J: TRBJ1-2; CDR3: CASSLVGQVSYGYTF; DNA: TGTGCCAGCAGCTTGGTCGGACAGGTTTCATATGGCTACACCTTC
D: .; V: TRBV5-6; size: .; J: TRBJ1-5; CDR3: CASSFLRNQPQHF; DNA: TGTGCCAGCAGCTTTCTGAGGAATCAGCCCCAGCATTTT
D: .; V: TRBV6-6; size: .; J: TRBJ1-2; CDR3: CASSSLQESVNYGYTF; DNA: TGTGCCAGCAGTTCTCTCCAGGAATCCGTCAACTATGGCTACACCTTC